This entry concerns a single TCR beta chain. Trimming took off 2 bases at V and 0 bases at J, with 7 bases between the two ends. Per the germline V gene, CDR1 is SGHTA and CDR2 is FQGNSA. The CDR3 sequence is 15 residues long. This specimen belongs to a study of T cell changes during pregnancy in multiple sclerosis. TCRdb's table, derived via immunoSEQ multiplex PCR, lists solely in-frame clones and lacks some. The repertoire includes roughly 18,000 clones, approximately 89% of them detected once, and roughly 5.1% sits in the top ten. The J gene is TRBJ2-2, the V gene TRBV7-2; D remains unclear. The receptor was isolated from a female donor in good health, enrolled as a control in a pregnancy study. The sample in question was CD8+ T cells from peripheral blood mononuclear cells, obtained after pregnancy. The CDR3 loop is CASSLFGANTGELFF. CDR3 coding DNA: TGTGCCAGCAGCTTATTCGGTGCGAACACCGGGGAGCTGTTTTTT.